This section outlines one TCR beta chain sequence together with its context. What it recognizes is unknown. Profiling relied on immunoSEQ multiplex PCR, and the TCRdb table lists in-frame clones only, not all of them. The sample holds more than 95,000 clones; more than 80% are singletons and the top ten take roughly 4.4%. The sample belongs to a study of T cell responses to AZD1222 COVID-19 vaccine. Notes on the study in general: Sampling that yielded the repertoires occurred only after the peak T cell response. Targets within unmutated variant regions were reportedly found for nearly half of spike-specific TCRs. Donors, mostly white British, included more females; clonal diversity was possibly underestimated.

This CDR3 comprises 14 residues. Trimming removed 3 bases from V and 3 bases from J, with 10 bases in between. Germline-derived CDR1 and CDR2 are SGDLS and YYNGEE. The chain has TRBV9 and TRBJ1-3; D unclear. This specimen was peripheral blood, taken 28 days after the second AZD1222 dose. The clonotype was recovered from an adult who received the AZD1222 COVID-19 vaccine. DNA of the CDR3: TGTGCCAGCAGCGCGGGTGGTCTTGGAAACACCATATATTTT. Amino acids: CASSAGGLGNTIYF.